These 9 T cell receptor beta chains originate from one sample sequenced in a study of blood T cell repertoires in COVID-19 (TCRdb year 2020). Libraries came from the immunoSEQ multiplex PCR assay. TCRdb carries this immuneACCESS record with in-frame sequences only. Its versions omit some clonotypes, under half of them owing to an unresolved V gene in the studies checked, with the rest unexplained. This sample comprises over 250,000 clones, about 88% of them detected only once. The biggest ten clones account for about 1% of the sample. The sample taken for sequencing was peripheral blood. The source of these receptors is a woman in her thirties or forties who had recovered from COVID-19.

The chain is built from TRBV5-6 and TRBJ2-2, with 8 bases that match TRBD1. Germline loops: CDR1 SGHDT, CDR2 YYEEEE. Trimming cost V 3 bases and J 2 bases; bases outside gene matches: 6. This CDR3 has 16 amino acids. CDR3 amino acids: CASSSKGQANTGELFF. CDR3 nucleotide sequence: TGTGCCAGCAGCTCTAAGGGACAGGCTAACACCGGGGAGCTGTTTTTT.

The genes are TRBV23-1 and TRBJ1-4; the D is unclear. TRBV23-1 is an open reading frame whose function is uncertain. The V end lost 0 bases, the J end lost 8 bases, and 13 bases lay between the germline ends. This CDR3 comprises 15 residues. CDR3 bases: TGCGCCAGCAGTCAATCGAAAGCAGGAGGGGAAAAACTGTTTTTT. It translates to CASSQSKAGGEKLFF.

This rearrangement joins TRBV20-1 to TRBJ2-1, with D possibly being TRBD2 (5 bases). This CDR3 is built from 12 residues. Trimming took off 3 bases at V and 4 bases at J, with 7 bases between the two ends. Germline assignment: CDR1 DFQATT and CDR2 SNEGSKA (reference sequence). The CDR3 DNA reads TGCAGTGCTAGTCGGGGTTACAATGAGCAGTTCTTC. It is translated as CSASRGYNEQFF.

This chain links TRBV7-9 with TRBJ2-1, with 12 positions matching TRBD2. The CDR3 runs 18 residues. Per germline, CDR1 SEHNR and CDR2 FQNEAQ (reference sequence). Unmatched junction bases numbered 12, after V lost 3 bases and J lost 6 bases. As DNA, the CDR3 is TGTGCCAGCAGCTTTCCAACTAGCGGGAGGAGGGTGAGCAATGAGCAGTTCTTC. This codes for CASSFPTSGRRVSNEQFF.

The chain carries TRBV13 and TRBJ2-1; TRBD2 matches at 7 bases. V dropped 5 bases and J dropped 5; count of bases not matched to a gene: 12. The CDR3 length is 16 residues. CDR1 and CDR2 from the germline V gene are PRHDT and FYEKMQ (reference sequence). DNA of the CDR3: TGTGCCAGCAGCGCGATTGGGGCTAGCGGTCACAATGAGCAGTTCTTC. Protein product: CASSAIGASGHNEQFF.

The rearrangement links TRBV7-2 to TRBJ2-5, with 15 bases fitting TRBD2. The CDR3 is 15 residues long. J was trimmed by 5 bases and V by 8 bases; bases with no gene match: 6. Germline loops: CDR1 SGHTA, CDR2 FQGNSA. The CDR3 sequence: CASFAGTSGRETQYF. The CDR3 nucleotides are TGTGCCAGCTTCGCCGGGACTAGCGGGAGGGAGACCCAGTACTTC.

The V and J genes are TRBV20-1 and TRBJ1-1; the D gene is possibly TRBD1 (5 bases). The CDR3 is 11 amino acids. Germline lookup yields CDR1 DFQATT and CDR2 SNEGSKA (reference sequence). The germline V and J ends were trimmed by 6 bases and 5 bases, with 10 bases remaining between them. The CDR3 spells CSAKRQTEAFF. CDR3 sequence (DNA): TGCAGTGCCAAGAGACAGACTGAAGCTTTCTTT.

This clone was recorded only once. The chain joins TRBV12-5 to TRBJ1-2; maybe TRBD1 (6 bases). Trimming pared 4 bases from V and 9 bases from J, leaving 18 bases between. The CDR3 length is 14 residues. In germline, CDR1 is LGHNT, CDR2 FRNRAP. In DNA form, the CDR3 reads TGTGCTAGTGGTTGGGGTAATGACAGGAGCCGCTACACCTTC. It translates to CASGWGNDRSRYTF. The variable domain in full, completed from reference TRBV12-5 and TRBJ1-2, reads DARVTQTPRHKVTEMGQEVTMRCQPILGHNTVFWYRQTMMQGLELLAYFRNRAPLDDSGMPKDRFSAEMPDATLATLKIQPSEPRDSAVYFCASGWGNDRSRYTFGSGTRLTVV.

This clone has a single count. The V gene is TRBV6-2 or TRBV6-3, the J gene TRBJ2-7; the D is unclear. Trimming cost V 6 bases and J 2 bases, with 8 bases left between them. The CDR3 has 12 amino acids. Germline-derived CDR1 and CDR2 are MNHEY and SVGEGT. The CDR3 DNA is TGTGCCAGCAGCCCCCGGGCCTACGAGCAGTACTTC. It translates to CASSPRAYEQYF.